The 16 T cell receptor beta chains given below trace back to one sample, sequenced in a study of radiotherapy plus CTLA-4 blockade in lung cancer. Assay used: immunoSEQ multiplex PCR; TCRdb lists only in-frame clones, some missing. The sample yields 85,000 to 90,000 clones, about 88% seen once. Sample: peripheral blood, taken from a patient treated with radiotherapy plus ipilimumab. The receptors derive from a human donor with non-small cell lung cancer that progressed on radiotherapy plus ipilimumab.

The chain employs TRBV7-2 and TRBJ2-2; D is ambiguous. Trimming stripped 1 base from V and 7 bases from J, with 4 bases between. The CDR3 is made up of 12 amino acids. Germline V CDR1 and CDR2: SGHTA, FQGNSA. CDR3 protein: CASSLEVGELFF. CDR3 nucleotide sequence: TGTGCCAGCAGCTTAGAGGTCGGGGAGCTGTTTTTT.

The J gene is TRBJ1-5, the V gene TRBV4-3; D gene uncertain. The V and J ends lost 2 bases and 7 bases respectively, with 15 bases between them. The germline V gene has CDR1 LGHNA and CDR2 YSLEER. The CDR3 has 15 amino acids. CDR3 nucleotides: TGCGCCAGCAGCCAATCATCCCTCGGTGGGCAGCCCCAGCATTTT. This gives the protein CASSQSSLGGQPQHF.

This clone was counted between two and nine times. V usage is TRBV18 and J usage is TRBJ1-3, with D perhaps matching TRBD1 (6 bases). This CDR3 spans 16 amino acids. Germline V gives CDR1 KGHSH, CDR2 LQKENI. Between the trimmed V and J ends, which lost 1 base and 0 bases, there was a span of 10 bases. This CDR3 is CASSPQDRHSGNTIYF. The CDR3 DNA follows: TGTGCCAGCTCACCACAGGACAGACACTCTGGAAACACCATATATTTT.

The chain links TRBV10-3 to TRBJ1-1; 7 nucleotides line up with TRBD1. CDR1 is ENHRY and CDR2 is SYGVKD in the germline V gene. After removal of 2 bases from V and 1 base from J, the junction contained 1 base not matched to a gene. This CDR3 contains 14 residues. CDR3 region: CAISETGENTEAFF. The CDR3 DNA sequence: TGTGCCATCAGTGAGACAGGGGAGAACACTGAAGCTTTCTTT.

This rearrangement joins TRBV27 to TRBJ2-7, with D possibly matching TRBD2 (7 bases). Trimming left V 3 bases short and J 2 bases short, with 14 bases between. The germline CDR1 and CDR2 sequences are MNHEY and SMNVEV (reference sequence). The CDR3 sequence is 15 residues long. In DNA form, the CDR3 reads TGTGCCAGCAGTTTCACAGGGAGGGAGCCCTACGAGCAGTACTTC. Its protein is CASSFTGREPYEQYF.

V usage is TRBV19 and J usage is TRBJ1-5; D might be TRBD1 (5 bases). V gave up 5 bases and J gave up 3 bases, with 17 bases separating them. Germline loops: CDR1 LNHDA, CDR2 SQIVND (reference sequence). The CDR3 runs to 16 residues. The CDR3 DNA reads TGTGCCAGTAGTTCTACTTGGGAGGGGTCCAATCAGCCCCAGCATTTT. Protein sequence: CASSSTWEGSNQPQHF.

This clone turned up a few times. The rearrangement joins TRBV6-6 to TRBJ2-2; 8 bases line up with TRBD1. The CDR3 has 15 residues. Trimming took 3 bases from V and 4 from J; bases not matched to a gene: 4. Germline V gene data show CDR1 as MNHNY and CDR2 as SVGAGI (reference sequence). CDR3 protein: CASSYPGGLTGELFF. As DNA, the CDR3 is TGTGCCAGCAGTTATCCAGGGGGCCTCACCGGGGAGCTGTTTTTT.

This clone was recorded only once. The chain combines TRBV5-1 with TRBJ2-7; TRBD1 agrees at 8 bases. This CDR3 region has 15 residues. The ends lost 4 bases at V and 2 bases at J; junction bases unmatched: 8. Germline V gives CDR1 SGHRS, CDR2 YFSETQ. CDR3 DNA: TGCGCCAGCAGCCCGCCGACAGGGGTACCCTACGAGCAGTACTTC. It codes for CASSPPTGVPYEQYF.

V and J are TRBV29-1 and TRBJ1-3; no clear D gene. The CDR3 has 12 amino acids. CDR1 SQVTM and CDR2 ANQGSEA come from the germline V gene. Deletions cut 0 bases from V and 4 bases from J, with 4 bases between. Written as DNA, the CDR3 is TGCAGCGTTGAAGATGGAGGAAACACCATATATTTT. It is translated as CSVEDGGNTIYF.

The chain links TRBV19 to TRBJ1-5; TRBD1 might be the D (5 bases). CDR1 and CDR2 (germline): LNHDA, SQIVND (reference sequence). The length of the CDR3 is 16 residues. The V end was cut by 4 bases, the J end by 0 bases, with 13 bases between. The CDR3 DNA reads as TGTGCCAGTAGTAGCGGGGGGACCCTTAGCAATCAGCCCCAGCATTTT. It yields the protein CASSSGGTLSNQPQHF.

V gene TRBV7-3 combines with J gene TRBJ2-3; 10 bases are shared with TRBD2. Trimming at V came to 4 bases and at J to 2 bases, leaving 6 bases not matched to a gene. The CDR3 spans 16 residues. Looked up from germline, CDR1 is SGHTA and CDR2 is FQGTGA. Here the CDR3 reads CASSSTSGRDTDTQYF. The CDR3 region has the DNA TGTGCCAGCAGCTCGACTAGCGGGCGGGACACAGATACGCAGTATTTT.

This clone was observed once. The chain recombines TRBV30 with TRBJ2-1; D is possibly TRBD1 (6 bases). Germline CDR1 is GTSNPN and CDR2 is SVGIG (reference sequence). V was pared by 0 bases and J by 7 bases, with 13 bases between. The CDR3 sequence is 14 residues long. The DNA for the CDR3 is TGTGCCTGGAGTGTACGAGGCAGGGGAAATGAGCAGTTCTTC. It is translated as CAWSVRGRGNEQFF.

This chain joins TRBV15 and TRBJ1-5, with 9 bases fitting TRBD1. V shed 3 bases, J shed 7 bases, and the junction held 13 bases outside the gene matches. The CDR3 is made up of 17 amino acids. CDR1 and CDR2 (germline): LNHNV, YYDKDF (reference sequence). The DNA for the CDR3 is TGTGCCACCAGCAGGGCCACCGGGACAGGGTACGGCCAGCCCCAGCATTTT. Translating it yields CATSRATGTGYGQPQHF.

This chain connects TRBV7-6 to TRBJ2-1; 8 bases match TRBD2. The germline V gene has CDR1 SGHVS and CDR2 FNYEAQ. The CDR3 consists of 16 residues. The trim removed 0 bases at V and 6 bases at J, leaving 7 bases unmatched. The CDR3 DNA sequence: TGTGCCAGCAGCTTAGCGATCGACGGGAGGGCCAATGAGCAGTTCTTC. The encoded protein is CASSLAIDGRANEQFF.

The J gene is TRBJ2-3, the V gene TRBV27; 8 positions agree with TRBD1. Per the germline V gene, CDR1 is MNHEY and CDR2 is SMNVEV (reference sequence). The length of the CDR3 is 14 residues. V lost 6 bases, J lost 3 bases, and 5 bases stayed unmatched. The CDR3: CASRRTGLTDTQYF. The DNA for the CDR3 is TGTGCCAGCAGACGGACAGGGCTAACAGATACGCAGTATTTT.

About this clone itself: Without the conserved terminal phenylalanine or tryptophan, this CDR3 likely stems from a read error. V is TRBV4-1 and J is TRBJ2-7; D might be TRBD2 (5 bases). Germline loops: CDR1 MGHRA, CDR2 YSYEKL. Trimming stripped 4 bases from V and 2 bases from J, with 15 bases between. The CDR3 is 15 residues long. The CDR3 sequence: CASSRSFGNTYEQYL. CDR3 nucleotide sequence: TGCGCCAGCAGCCGGAGTTTCGGGAATACCTACGAGCAGTACCTC.